This T cell receptor beta chain was recovered during a study of shared clonotypes between healthy human individuals. Produced via immunoSEQ multiplex PCR; TCRdb's table is partial and in-frame only. The data show under 2,000,000 clones, about 95% seen once. Terminally differentiated effector memory CD45RA+ cells were left out of the naive CD8 fraction, which was CD45RO-negative and positively selected for CCR7. With regard to this clone: The target antigen is unknown.

The CDR3 is made up of 12 amino acids. Trimming shortened V by 0 bases and J by 6 bases, and 7 bases separated the two germline ends. Germline assignment: CDR1 SGDLS and CDR2 YYNGEE. Findings of the study overall: Clonotypes that were shared across four donors made up roughly 5% of naive CD4 clonotypes. Clonotypes not shared had lower generation probabilities than those common to all four donors.

This chain connects TRBV9 to TRBJ2-7; D gene unclear. The sequencing input was naive CD8+ T cells sorted from blood. This TCR came from a man aged 18 to 30 in good health. CDR3 DNA sequence: TGTGCCAGCAGCGTAGAGGAGTCCGAGCAGTACTTC. Its protein product is CASSVEESEQYF. Looking up the rest from reference TRBV9 and TRBJ2-7 gives the full variable domain: DSGVTQTPKHLITATGQRVTLRCSPRSGDLSVYWYQQSLDQGLQFLIQYYNGEERAKGNILERFSAQQFPDLHSELNLSSLELGDSALYFCASSVEESEQYFGPGTRLTVT.